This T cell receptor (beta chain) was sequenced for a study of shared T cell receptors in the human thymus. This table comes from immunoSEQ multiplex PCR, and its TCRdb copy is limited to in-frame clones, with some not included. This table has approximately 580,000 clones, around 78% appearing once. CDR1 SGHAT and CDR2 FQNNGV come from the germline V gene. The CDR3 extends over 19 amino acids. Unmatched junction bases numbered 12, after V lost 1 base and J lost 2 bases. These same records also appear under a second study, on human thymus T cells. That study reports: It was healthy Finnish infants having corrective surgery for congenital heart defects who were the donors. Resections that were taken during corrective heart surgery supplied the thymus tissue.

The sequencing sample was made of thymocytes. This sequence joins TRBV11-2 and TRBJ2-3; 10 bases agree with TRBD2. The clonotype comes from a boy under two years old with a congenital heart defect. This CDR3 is CASSLVGLARGVPTDTQYF. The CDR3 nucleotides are TGTGCCAGCAGCTTAGTGGGACTAGCGAGGGGCGTGCCCACAGATACGCAGTATTTT.